The present T cell receptor beta chain was sequenced within a study of T cell changes during pregnancy in multiple sclerosis. Germline V CDR1 and CDR2: LNHDA, SQIVND (reference sequence). This CDR3 has 14 residues. Unmatched junction bases numbered 8, after V lost 5 bases and J lost 5 bases. TCRdb's copy holds only in-frame clones and misses some; the assay was immunoSEQ multiplex PCR. The sample lists approximately 64,000 clones, 80% to 95% occurring once. The V call is TRBV19, the J call TRBJ1-1, with 7 bases that match TRBD1. This receptor was identified in a female donor with multiple sclerosis, enrolled in a pregnancy study. The input for sequencing was peripheral blood, taken in the first trimester of pregnancy. This chain's CDR3 is CASSYRQGRTEAFF. The CDR3 nucleotides read TGTGCCAGTAGTTACAGACAGGGTCGGACTGAAGCTTTCTTT.